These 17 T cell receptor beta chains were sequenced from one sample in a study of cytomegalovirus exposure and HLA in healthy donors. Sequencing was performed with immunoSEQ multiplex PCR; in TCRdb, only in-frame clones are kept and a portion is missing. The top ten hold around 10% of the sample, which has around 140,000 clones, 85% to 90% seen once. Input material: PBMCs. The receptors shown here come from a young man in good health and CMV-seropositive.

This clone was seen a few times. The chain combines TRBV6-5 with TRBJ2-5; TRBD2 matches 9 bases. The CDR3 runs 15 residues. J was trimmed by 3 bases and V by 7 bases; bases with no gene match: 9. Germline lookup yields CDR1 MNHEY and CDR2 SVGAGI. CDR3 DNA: TGTGCCAGCAAGTCGGCGGGAGGGGGCAAAGAGACCCAGTACTTC. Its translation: CASKSAGGGKETQYF.

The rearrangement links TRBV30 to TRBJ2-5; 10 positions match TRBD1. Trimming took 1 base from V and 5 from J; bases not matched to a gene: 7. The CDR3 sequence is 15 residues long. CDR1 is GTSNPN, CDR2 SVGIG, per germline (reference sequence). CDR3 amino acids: CAWSAPGTGVETQYF. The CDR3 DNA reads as TGTGCCTGGAGTGCACCCGGGACAGGGGTCGAGACCCAGTACTTC.

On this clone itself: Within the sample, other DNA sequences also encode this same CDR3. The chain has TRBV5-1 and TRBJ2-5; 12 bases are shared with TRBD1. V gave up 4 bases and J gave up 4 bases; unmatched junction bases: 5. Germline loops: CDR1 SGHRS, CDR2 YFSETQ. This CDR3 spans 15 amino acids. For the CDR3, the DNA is TGCGCCAGCAGCACTGGGACAGGGGGCGGAGAGACCCAGTACTTC. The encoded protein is CASSTGTGGGETQYF.

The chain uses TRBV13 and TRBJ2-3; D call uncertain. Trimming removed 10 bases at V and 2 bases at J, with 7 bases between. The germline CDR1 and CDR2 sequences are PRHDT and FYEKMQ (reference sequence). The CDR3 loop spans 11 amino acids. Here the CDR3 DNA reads TGTGCCACCTCGTACACAGATACGCAGTATTTT. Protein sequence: CATSYTDTQYF.

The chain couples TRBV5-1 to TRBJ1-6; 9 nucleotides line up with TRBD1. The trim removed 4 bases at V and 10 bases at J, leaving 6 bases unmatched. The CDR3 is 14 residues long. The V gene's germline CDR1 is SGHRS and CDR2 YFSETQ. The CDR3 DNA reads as TGCGCCAGCAGCCAGGGACAGGGAGACTCACCCCTCCACTTT. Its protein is CASSQGQGDSPLHF.

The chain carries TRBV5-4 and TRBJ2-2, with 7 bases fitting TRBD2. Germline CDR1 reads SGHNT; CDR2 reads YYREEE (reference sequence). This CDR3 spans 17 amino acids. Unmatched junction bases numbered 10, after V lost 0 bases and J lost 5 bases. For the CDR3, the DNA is TGTGCCAGCAGCTTGGGAGGGAGGGCCCTCGGTACCGGGGAGCTGTTTTTT. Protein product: CASSLGGRALGTGELFF.

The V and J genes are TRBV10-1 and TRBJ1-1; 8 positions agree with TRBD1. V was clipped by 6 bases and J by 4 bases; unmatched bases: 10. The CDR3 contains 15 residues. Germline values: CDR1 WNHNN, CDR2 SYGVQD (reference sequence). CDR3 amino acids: CASSEANRGGTEAFF. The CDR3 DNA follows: TGCGCCAGCAGCGAGGCGAACAGGGGGGGCACTGAAGCTTTCTTT.

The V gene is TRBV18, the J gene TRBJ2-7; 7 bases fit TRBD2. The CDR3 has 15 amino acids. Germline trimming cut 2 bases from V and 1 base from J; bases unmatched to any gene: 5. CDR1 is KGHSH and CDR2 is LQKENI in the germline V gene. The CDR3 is CASSPERGRSYEQYF. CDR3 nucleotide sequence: TGTGCCAGCTCACCAGAGCGCGGGAGATCCTACGAGCAGTACTTC.

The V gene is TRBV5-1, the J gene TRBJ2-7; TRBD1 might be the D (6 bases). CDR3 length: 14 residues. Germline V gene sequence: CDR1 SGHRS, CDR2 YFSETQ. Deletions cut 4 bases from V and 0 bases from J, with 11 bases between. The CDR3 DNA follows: TGCGCCAGCAGCCCAGGGGACCACTCCTACGAGCAGTACTTC. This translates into CASSPGDHSYEQYF.

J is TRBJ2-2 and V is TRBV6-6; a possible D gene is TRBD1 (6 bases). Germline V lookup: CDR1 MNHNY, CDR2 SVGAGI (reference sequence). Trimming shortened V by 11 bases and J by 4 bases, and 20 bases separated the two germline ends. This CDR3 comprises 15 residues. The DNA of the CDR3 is TGTGCCGTACAAGAAATGCAGGGGCCCACCGGGGAGCTGTTTTTT. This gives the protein CAVQEMQGPTGELFF.

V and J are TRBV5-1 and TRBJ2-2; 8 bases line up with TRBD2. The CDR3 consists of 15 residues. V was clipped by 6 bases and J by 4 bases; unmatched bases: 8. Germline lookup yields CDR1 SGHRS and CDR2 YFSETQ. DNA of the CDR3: TGCGCCAGCAAGTCGGGGGGGCTCGGCACCGGGGAGCTGTTTTTT. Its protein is CASKSGGLGTGELFF. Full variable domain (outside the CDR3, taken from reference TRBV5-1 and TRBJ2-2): KAGVTQTPRYLIKTRGQQVTLSCSPISGHRSVSWYQQTPGQGLQFLFEYFSETQRNKGNFPGRFSGRQFSNSRSEMNVSTLELGDSALYLCASKSGGLGTGELFFGEGSRLTVL.

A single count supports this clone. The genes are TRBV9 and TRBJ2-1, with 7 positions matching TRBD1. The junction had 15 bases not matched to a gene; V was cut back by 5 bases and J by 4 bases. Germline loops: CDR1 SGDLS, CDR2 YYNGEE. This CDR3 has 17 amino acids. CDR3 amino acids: CASSADRPRELYNEQFF. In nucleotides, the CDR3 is TGTGCCAGCAGTGCGGACAGGCCGAGGGAGTTGTACAATGAGCAGTTCTTC.

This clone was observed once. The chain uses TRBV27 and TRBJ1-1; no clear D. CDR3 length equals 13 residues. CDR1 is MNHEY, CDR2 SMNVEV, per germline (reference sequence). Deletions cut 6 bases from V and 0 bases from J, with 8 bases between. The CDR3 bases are TGTGCCAGCAGAAACACAGTGAACACTGAAGCTTTCTTT. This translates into CASRNTVNTEAFF.

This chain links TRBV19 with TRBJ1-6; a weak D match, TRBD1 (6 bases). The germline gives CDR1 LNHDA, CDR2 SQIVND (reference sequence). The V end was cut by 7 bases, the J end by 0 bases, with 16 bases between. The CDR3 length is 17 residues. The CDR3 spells CASNGRGGGSYNSPLHF. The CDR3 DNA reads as TGTGCCAGTAATGGGAGGGGGGGTGGCTCCTATAATTCACCCCTCCACTTT. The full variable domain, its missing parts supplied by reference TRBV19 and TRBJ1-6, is DGGITQSPKYLFRKEGQNVTLSCEQNLNHDAMYWYRQDPGQGLRLIYYSQIVNDFQKGDIAEGYSVSREKKESFPLTVTSAQKNPTAFYLCASNGRGGGSYNSPLHFGNGTRLTVT.

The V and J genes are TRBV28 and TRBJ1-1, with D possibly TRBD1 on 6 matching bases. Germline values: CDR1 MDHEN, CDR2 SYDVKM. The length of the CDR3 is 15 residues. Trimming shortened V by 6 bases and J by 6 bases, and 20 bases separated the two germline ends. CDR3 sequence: CASRITGGALSEAFF. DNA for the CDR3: TGTGCCAGCAGAATTACGGGGGGCGCATTATCTGAAGCTTTCTTT.

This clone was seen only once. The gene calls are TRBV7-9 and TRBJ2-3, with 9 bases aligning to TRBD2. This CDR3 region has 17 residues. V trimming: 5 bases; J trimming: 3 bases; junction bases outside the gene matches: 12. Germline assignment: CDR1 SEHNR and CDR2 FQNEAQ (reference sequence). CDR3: CASSVAAGGGATDTQYF. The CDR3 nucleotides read TGTGCCAGCAGCGTCGCCGCGGGCGGGGGGGCAACAGATACGCAGTATTTT.

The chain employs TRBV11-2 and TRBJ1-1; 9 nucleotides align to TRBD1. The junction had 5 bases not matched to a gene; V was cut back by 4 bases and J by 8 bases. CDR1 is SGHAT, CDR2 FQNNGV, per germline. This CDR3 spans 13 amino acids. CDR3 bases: TGTGCCAGCAGCTACCAGGGACAGGGAGAAGCTTTCTTT. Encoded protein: CASSYQGQGEAFF.